This TCR beta chain was found in a study of T cell changes during pregnancy in multiple sclerosis. The CDR3 is made up of 12 amino acids. The V gene lost 3 bases and the J gene lost 0 bases, with 3 bases spanning the gap. The germline V gene has CDR1 SGDLS and CDR2 YYNGEE. Profiled with immunoSEQ multiplex PCR; TCRdb holds only in-frame clones, not every one. This sample has 90,000 to 120,000 clones, with around 92% found just once. V is TRBV9 and J is TRBJ1-1, with unresolved D. The receptor's source is a female donor in good health, enrolled as a control in a pregnancy study. This material consisted of peripheral blood, taken in the third trimester of pregnancy. The CDR3 nucleotides read TGTGCCAGCAGCGCCATGAACACTGAAGCTTTCTTT. Translation: CASSAMNTEAFF.